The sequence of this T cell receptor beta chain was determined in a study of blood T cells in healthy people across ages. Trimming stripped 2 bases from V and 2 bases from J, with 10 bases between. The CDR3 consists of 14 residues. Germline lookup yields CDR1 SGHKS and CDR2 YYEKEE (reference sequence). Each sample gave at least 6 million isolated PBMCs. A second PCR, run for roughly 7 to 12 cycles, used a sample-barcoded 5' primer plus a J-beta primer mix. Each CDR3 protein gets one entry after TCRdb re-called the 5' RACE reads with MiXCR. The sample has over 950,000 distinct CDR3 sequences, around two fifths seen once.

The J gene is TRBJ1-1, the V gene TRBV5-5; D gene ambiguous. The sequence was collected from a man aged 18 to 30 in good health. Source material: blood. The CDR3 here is CASSFSPGNTEAFF. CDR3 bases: TGTGCCAGCAGCTTTTCACCGGGAAACACTGAAGCTTTCTTT.